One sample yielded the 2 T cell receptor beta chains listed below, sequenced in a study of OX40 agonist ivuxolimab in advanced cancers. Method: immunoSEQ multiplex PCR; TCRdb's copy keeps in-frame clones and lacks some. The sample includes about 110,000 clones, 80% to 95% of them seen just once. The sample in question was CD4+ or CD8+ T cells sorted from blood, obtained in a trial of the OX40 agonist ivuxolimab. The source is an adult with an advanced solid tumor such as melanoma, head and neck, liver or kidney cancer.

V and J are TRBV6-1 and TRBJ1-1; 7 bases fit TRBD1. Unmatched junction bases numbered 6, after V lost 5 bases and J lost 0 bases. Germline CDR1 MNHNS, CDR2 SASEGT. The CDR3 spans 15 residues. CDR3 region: CASSKQGTMNTEAFF. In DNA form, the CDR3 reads TGTGCCAGCAGTAAACAGGGGACTATGAACACTGAAGCTTTCTTT.

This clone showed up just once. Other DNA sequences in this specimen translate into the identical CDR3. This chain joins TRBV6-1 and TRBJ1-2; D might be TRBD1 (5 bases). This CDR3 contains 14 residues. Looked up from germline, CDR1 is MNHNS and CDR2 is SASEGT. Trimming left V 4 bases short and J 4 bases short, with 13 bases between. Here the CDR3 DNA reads TGTGCCAGCAGTGCCGGGGGTACGGTCTATGGCTACACCTTC. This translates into CASSAGGTVYGYTF.